These 9 T cell receptor beta chains originate from one sample sequenced in a study of cytomegalovirus exposure and HLA in healthy donors. Produced via immunoSEQ multiplex PCR; TCRdb's table is partial and in-frame only. Altogether under 400,000 clones are present, about nine tenths being singletons, with the ten largest covering 0.83%. The sequenced sample was PBMCs. Source of these receptors: a woman younger than 30 in good health and CMV-seronegative.

In DNA, the CDR3 is TGCAGCGTTGCTTACAGGGGCTTCGCTGAAGCTTTCTTT. Translated: CSVAYRGFAEAFF. The gene calls are TRBV29-1 and TRBJ1-1; the match to TRBD1 covers 7 bases. The CDR3 sequence is 13 residues long. With 4 bases clipped from V and 6 bases from J, the junction kept 8 bases outside the gene matches. Germline lookup yields CDR1 SQVTM and CDR2 ANQGSEA.

The J gene is TRBJ1-1, the V gene TRBV5-1; no firm D call. Germline V gene lookup returns CDR1 SGHRS and CDR2 YFSETQ. V lost 2 bases and J lost 4, with 12 bases in between. CDR3 size: 14 residues. This CDR3 reads CASSFEHRGTEAFF. The CDR3 region has the DNA TGCGCCAGCAGCTTCGAGCACCGGGGCACTGAAGCTTTCTTT. The variable domain in full, completed from reference TRBV5-1 and TRBJ1-1, reads KAGVTQTPRYLIKTRGQQVTLSCSPISGHRSVSWYQQTPGQGLQFLFEYFSETQRNKGNFPGRFSGRQFSNSRSEMNVSTLELGDSALYLCASSFEHRGTEAFFGQGTRLTVV.

V is TRBV27 and J is TRBJ2-1; D not certain. The CDR3 sequence is 15 residues long. Germline V gene lookup returns CDR1 MNHEY and CDR2 SMNVEV (reference sequence). Trimming removed 5 bases from V and 7 bases from J, with 18 bases in between. As DNA, the CDR3 is TGTGCCAGCAGTCCTGCGTGGAGTCCTGGAAATGAGCAGTTCTTC. Translation: CASSPAWSPGNEQFF.

V and J are TRBV4-1 and TRBJ1-2; maybe TRBD1 (6 bases). This CDR3 has 13 residues. V was trimmed by 3 bases and J by 4 bases, leaving 9 bases between them. The V gene's germline CDR1 is MGHRA and CDR2 YSYEKL. The CDR3 protein is CASSQRGGYGYTF. DNA for the CDR3: TGCGCCAGCAGCCAGAGGGGGGGCTATGGCTACACCTTC.

The CDR3 nucleotides read TGTGCCAGCAGTTTTTGGGGGGCTGGAAACACCATATATTTT. Residues: CASSFWGAGNTIYF. The chain combines TRBV28 with TRBJ1-3; TRBD1 is a possible D gene (5 bases). The CDR3 runs 14 residues. V was shortened by 3 bases and J by 2 bases, with 8 bases between the two germline ends. Looked up from germline, CDR1 is MDHEN and CDR2 is SYDVKM.

The rearrangement links TRBV15 to TRBJ2-5, with 8 bases that match TRBD1. From germline, CDR1 is LNHNV and CDR2 YYDKDF (reference sequence). CDR3 length: 21 amino acids. Germline trimming cut 0 bases from V and 5 bases from J; bases unmatched to any gene: 23. CDR3 protein: CATSRDSPDRARFPYSETQYF. In DNA, the CDR3 is TGTGCCACCAGCAGAGATTCCCCGGACAGGGCCCGGTTTCCTTATTCTGAGACCCAGTACTTC.

The chain employs TRBV11-2 and TRBJ2-1; weak D call: TRBD2 (5 bases). Between the trimmed V and J ends, which lost 5 bases and 4 bases, there was a span of 6 bases. Looked up from germline, CDR1 is SGHAT and CDR2 is FQNNGV. The CDR3 spans 12 residues. CDR3 sequence (DNA): TGTGCCAGCAGCCCGGGGTACAATGAGCAGTTCTTC. Its protein product is CASSPGYNEQFF.

V gene TRBV5-1 combines with J gene TRBJ1-2, with 9 positions matching TRBD1. CDR1 is SGHRS, CDR2 YFSETQ, per germline. Losses at the gene ends were 5 bases for V and 3 bases for J; bases not matched to a gene: 8. The CDR3 length is 15 residues. The CDR3 DNA reads TGCGCCAGCAGTCGTCCGGGACAGGGCGACTATGGCTACACCTTC. Residues: CASSRPGQGDYGYTF.

This chain connects TRBV27 to TRBJ2-3; D not certain. Germline CDR1 MNHEY, CDR2 SMNVEV (reference sequence). The length of the CDR3 is 13 residues. Trimming took 2 bases from V and 2 from J, leaving 5 bases between them. DNA for the CDR3: TGTGCCAGCAGTTTACGTTTCACAGATACGCAGTATTTT. Amino acid sequence: CASSLRFTDTQYF.